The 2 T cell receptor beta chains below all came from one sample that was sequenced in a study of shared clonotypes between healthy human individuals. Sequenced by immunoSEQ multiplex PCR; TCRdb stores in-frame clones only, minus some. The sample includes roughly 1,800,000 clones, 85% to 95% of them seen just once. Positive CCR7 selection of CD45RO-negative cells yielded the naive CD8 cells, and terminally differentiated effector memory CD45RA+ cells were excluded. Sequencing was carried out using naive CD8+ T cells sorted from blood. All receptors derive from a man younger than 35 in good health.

The CDR3 loop is CASSQVQGAEDTQYF. CDR3 sequence (DNA): TGCGCCAGCAGCCAAGTACAGGGGGCGGAAGATACGCAGTATTTT. The chain joins TRBV4-3 to TRBJ2-3; 9 bases fit TRBD1. The germline gives CDR1 LGHNA, CDR2 YSLEER. V was clipped by 1 base and J by 5 bases; unmatched bases: 4. This CDR3 has 15 residues.

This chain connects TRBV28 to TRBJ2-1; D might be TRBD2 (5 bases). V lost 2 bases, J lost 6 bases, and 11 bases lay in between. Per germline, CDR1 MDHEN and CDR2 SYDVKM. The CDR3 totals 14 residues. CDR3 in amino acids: CASSLGGSSNEQFF. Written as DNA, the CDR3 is TGTGCCAGCAGTTTAGGTGGGAGCTCCAATGAGCAGTTCTTC. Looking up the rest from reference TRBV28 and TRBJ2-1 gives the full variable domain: DVKVTQSSRYLVKRTGEKVFLECVQDMDHENMFWYRQDPGLGLRLIYFSYDVKMKEKGDIPEGYSVSREKKERFSLILESASTNQTSMYLCASSLGGSSNEQFFGPGTRLTVL.